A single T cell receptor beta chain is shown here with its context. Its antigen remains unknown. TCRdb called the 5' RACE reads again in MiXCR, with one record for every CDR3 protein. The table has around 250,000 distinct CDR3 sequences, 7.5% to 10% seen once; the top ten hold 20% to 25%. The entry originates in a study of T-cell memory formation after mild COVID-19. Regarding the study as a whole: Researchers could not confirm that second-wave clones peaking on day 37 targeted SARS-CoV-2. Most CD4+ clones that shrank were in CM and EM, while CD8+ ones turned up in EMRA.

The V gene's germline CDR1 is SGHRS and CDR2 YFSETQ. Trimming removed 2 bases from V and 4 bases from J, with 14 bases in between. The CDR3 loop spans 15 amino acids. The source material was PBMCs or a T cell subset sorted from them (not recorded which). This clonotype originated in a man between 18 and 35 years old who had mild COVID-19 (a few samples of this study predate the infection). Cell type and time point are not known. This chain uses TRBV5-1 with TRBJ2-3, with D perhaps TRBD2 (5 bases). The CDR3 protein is CASSLTTSGPDTQYF. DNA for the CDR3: TGCGCCAGCAGCTTAACAACCAGCGGACCAGATACGCAGTATTTT.